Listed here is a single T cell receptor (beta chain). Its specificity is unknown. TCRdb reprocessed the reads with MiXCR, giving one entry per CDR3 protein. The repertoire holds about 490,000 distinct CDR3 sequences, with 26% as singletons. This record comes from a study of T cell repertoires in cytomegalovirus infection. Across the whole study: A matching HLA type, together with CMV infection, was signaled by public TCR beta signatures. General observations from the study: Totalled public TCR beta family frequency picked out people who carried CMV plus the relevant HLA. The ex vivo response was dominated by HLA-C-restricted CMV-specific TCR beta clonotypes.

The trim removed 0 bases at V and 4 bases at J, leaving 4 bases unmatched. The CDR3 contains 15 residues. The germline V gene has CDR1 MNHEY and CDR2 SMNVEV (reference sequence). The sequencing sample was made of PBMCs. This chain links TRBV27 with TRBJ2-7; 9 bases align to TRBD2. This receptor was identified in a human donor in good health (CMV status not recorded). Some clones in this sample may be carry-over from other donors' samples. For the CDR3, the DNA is TGTGCCAGCAGTTTATCTACAACTAGCGGGTACGAGCAGTACTTC. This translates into CASSLSTTSGYEQYF.